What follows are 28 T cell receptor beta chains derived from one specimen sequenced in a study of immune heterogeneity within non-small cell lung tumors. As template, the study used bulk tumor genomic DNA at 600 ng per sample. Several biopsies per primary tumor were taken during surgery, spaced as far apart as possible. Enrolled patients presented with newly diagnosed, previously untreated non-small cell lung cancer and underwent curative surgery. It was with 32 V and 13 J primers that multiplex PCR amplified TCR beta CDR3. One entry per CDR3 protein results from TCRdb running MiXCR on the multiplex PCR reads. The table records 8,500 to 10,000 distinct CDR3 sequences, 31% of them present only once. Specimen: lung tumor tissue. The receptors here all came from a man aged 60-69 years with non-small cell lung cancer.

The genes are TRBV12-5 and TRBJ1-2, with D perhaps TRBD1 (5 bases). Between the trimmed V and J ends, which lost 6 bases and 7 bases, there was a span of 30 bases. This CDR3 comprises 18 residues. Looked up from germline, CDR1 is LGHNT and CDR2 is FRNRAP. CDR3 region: CASGPQDSRGPPLSGYTF. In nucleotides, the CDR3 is TGTGCTAGTGGCCCGCAGGACTCACGGGGACCGCCATTATCTGGCTACACCTTC.

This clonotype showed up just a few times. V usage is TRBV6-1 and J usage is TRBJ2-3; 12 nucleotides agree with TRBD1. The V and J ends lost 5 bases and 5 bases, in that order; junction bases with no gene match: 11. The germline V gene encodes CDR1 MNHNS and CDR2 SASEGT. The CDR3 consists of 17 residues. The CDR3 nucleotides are TGTGCCAGCAGTTACGCTTCCGGGACAGGGGGCTTAGATACGCAGTATTTT. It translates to CASSYASGTGGLDTQYF.

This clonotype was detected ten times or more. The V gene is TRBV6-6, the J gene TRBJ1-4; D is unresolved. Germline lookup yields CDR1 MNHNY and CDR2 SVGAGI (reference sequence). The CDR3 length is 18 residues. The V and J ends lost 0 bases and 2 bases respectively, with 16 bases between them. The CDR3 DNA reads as TGTGCCAGCAGTTACTCGATCACCCCAAGGGAGACTAATGAAAAACTGTTTTTT. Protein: CASSYSITPRETNEKLFF.

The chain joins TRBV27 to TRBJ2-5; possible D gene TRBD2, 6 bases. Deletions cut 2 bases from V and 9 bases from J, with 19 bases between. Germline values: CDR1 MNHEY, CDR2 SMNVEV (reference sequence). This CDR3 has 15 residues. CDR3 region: CASSLDSGGLRAQYF. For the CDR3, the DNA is TGTGCCAGCAGTTTAGACTCTGGAGGGCTGAGGGCCCAGTACTTC.

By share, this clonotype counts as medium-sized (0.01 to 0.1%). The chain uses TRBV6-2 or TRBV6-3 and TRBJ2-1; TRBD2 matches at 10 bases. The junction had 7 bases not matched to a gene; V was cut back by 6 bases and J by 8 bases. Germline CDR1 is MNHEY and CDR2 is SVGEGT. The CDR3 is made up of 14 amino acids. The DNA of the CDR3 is TGTGCCAGCAGGGCTAGCGGGAGTTGGGATGAGCAGTTCTTC. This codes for CASRASGSWDEQFF.

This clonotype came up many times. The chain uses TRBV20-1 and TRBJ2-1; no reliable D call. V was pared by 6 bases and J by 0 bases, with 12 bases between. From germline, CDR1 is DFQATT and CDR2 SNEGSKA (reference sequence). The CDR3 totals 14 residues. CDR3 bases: TGCAGTGCCCGACCGGGTAGCTCCTACAATGAGCAGTTCTTC. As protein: CSARPGSSYNEQFF.

The CDR3 loop is CASHTHQGRDTEAFF. CDR3 DNA sequence: TGTGCCAGCCATACCCACCAGGGAAGAGACACTGAAGCTTTCTTT. V usage is TRBV6-1 and J usage is TRBJ1-1; weak D call: TRBD1 (5 bases). V lost 8 bases, J lost 3 bases, and 19 bases lay in between. This CDR3 contains 15 residues. From germline, CDR1 is MNHNS and CDR2 SASEGT.

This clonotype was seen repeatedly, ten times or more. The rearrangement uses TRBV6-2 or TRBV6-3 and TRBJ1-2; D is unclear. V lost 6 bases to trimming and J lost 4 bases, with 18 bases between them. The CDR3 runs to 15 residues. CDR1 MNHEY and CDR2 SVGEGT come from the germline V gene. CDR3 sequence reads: CASSAGVEPLYGYTF. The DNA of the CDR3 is TGTGCCAGCAGCGCCGGGGTCGAACCTCTCTATGGCTACACCTTC.

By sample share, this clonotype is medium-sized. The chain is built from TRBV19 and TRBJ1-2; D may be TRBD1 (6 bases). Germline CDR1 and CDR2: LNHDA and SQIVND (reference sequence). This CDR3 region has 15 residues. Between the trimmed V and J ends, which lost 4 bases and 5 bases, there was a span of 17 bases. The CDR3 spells CASSSPRTDTYGYTF. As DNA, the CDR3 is TGTGCCAGTAGTAGCCCAAGGACAGATACTTATGGCTACACCTTC.

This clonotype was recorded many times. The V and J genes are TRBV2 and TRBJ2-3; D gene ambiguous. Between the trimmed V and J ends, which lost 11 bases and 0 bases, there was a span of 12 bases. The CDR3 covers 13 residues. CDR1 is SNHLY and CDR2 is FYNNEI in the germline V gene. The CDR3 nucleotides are TGTGCCCGCCACGCAACTAGCACAGATACGCAGTATTTT. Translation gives CARHATSTDTQYF.

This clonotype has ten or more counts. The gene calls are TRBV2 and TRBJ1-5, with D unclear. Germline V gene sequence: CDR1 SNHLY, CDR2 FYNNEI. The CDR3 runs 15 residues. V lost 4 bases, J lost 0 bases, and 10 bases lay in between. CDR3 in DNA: TGTGCCAGCAGTGCTAACACTATTAGCAATCAGCCCCAGCATTTT. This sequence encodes CASSANTISNQPQHF.

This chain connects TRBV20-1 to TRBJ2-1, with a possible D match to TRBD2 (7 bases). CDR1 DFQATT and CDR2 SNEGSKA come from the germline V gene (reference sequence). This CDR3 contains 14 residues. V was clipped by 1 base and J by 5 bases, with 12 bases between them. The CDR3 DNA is TGCAGTGCTAGAGGGGGAGGGACAAACAATGAGCAGTTCTTC. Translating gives CSARGGGTNNEQFF.

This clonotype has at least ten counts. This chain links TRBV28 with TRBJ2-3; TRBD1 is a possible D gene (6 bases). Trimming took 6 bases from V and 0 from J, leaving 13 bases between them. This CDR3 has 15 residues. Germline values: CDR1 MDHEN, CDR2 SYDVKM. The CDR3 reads CASSLGGLSTDTQYF. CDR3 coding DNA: TGTGCCAGCAGCTTAGGGGGATTAAGCACAGATACGCAGTATTTT.

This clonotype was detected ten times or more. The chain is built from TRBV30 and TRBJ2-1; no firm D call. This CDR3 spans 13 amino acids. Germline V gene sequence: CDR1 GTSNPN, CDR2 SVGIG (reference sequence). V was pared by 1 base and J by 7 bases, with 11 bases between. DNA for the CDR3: TGTGCCTGGAGTGGACTCCTAGGGAATGAGCAGTTCTTC. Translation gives CAWSGLLGNEQFF.

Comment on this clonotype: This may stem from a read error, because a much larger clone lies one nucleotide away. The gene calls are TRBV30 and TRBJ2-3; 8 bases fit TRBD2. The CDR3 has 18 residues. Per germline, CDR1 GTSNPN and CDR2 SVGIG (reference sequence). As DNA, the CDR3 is TGTGCCTGGGCAAACAGGGTTGGCACTAGCGGTAGCACATATACGCAGTATTTT. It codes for CAWANRVGTSGSTYTQYF. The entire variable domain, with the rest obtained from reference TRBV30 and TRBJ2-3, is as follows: SQTIHQWPATLVQPVGSPLSLECTVEGTSNPNLYWYRQAAGRGLQLLFYSVGIGQISSEVPQNLSASRPQDRQFILSSKKLLLSDSGFYLCAWANRVGTSGSTYTQYFGPGTRLTVL.

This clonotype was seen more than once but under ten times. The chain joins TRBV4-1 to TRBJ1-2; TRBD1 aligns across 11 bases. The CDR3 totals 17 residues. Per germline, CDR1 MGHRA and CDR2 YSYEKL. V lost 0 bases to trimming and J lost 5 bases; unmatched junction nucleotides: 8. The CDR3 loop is CASSQDMGTGGGYGYTF. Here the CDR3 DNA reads TGCGCCAGCAGCCAAGATATGGGGACAGGGGGTGGATATGGCTACACCTTC.

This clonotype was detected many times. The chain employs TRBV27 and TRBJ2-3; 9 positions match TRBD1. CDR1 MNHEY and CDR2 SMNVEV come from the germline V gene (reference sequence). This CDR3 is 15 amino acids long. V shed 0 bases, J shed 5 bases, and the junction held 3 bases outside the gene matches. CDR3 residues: CASSLSGTGRDTQYF. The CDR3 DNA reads TGTGCCAGCAGTTTATCGGGGACAGGGAGAGATACGCAGTATTTT.

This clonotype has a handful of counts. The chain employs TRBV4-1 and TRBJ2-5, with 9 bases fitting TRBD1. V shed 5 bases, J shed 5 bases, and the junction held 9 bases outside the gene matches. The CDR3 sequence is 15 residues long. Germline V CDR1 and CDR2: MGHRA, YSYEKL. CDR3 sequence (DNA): TGCGCCAGCAGCTATCCGGGACAGGGAACGGAGACCCAGTACTTC. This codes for CASSYPGQGTETQYF.

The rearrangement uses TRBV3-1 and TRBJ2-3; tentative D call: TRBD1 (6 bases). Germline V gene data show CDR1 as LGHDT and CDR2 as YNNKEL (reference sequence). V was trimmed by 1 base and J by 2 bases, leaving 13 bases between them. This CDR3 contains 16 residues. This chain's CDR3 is CASSQATGGATDTQYF. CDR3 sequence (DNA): TGTGCCAGCAGCCAAGCGACAGGTGGGGCCACAGATACGCAGTATTTT.

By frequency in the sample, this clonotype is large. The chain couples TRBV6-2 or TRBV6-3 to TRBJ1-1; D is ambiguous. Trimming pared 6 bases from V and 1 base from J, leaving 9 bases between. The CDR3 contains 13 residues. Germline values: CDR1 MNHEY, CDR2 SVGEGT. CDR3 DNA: TGTGCCAGCAGCCCCGGGGAGAACACTGAAGCTTTCTTT. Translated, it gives CASSPGENTEAFF.

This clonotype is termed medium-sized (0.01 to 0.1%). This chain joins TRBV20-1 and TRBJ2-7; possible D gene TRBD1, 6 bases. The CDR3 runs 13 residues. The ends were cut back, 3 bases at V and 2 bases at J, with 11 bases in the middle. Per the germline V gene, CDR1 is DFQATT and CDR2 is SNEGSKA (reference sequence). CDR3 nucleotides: TGCAGTGCTAGGGGGCCAGGGGCCTACGAGCAGTACTTC. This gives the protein CSARGPGAYEQYF.

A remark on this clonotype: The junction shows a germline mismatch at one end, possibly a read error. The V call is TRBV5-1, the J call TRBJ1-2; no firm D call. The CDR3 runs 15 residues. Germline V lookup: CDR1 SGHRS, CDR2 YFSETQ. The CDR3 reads CASSSYRAGEYGYTF. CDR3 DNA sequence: TGTGCCAGCAGCTCTTATAGGGCGGGAGAGTATGGCTACACCTTC.

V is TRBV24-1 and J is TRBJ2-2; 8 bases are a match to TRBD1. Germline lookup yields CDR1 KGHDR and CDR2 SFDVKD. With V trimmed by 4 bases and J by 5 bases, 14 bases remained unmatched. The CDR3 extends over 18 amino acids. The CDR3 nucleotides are TGTGCCACCAGTGACCGTGGAAGGGCAGGGGGCCGGACCGGGGAGCTGTTTTTT. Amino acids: CATSDRGRAGGRTGELFF.

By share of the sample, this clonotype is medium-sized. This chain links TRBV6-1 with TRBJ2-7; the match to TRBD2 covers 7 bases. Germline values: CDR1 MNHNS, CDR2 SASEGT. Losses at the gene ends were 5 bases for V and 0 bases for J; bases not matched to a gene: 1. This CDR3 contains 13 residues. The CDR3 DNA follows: TGTGCCAGCAGTCCTAGCGGCTCCTACGAGCAGTACTTC. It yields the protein CASSPSGSYEQYF.

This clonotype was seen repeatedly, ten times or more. CDR3 loop: CASSYYGGGPYNNEQFF. DNA of the CDR3: TGTGCCAGCAGTTATTATGGGGGAGGGCCTTATAACAATGAGCAGTTCTTC. V and J are TRBV6-1 and TRBJ2-1, with 7 bases that match TRBD2. Germline V CDR1 and CDR2: MNHNS, SASEGT. This CDR3 is built from 17 residues. Germline trimming cut 5 bases from V and 5 bases from J; bases unmatched to any gene: 15.

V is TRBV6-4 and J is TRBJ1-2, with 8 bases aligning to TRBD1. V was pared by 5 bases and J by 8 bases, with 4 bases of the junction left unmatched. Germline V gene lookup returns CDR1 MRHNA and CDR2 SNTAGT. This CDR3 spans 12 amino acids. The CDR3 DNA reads TGTGCCAGCAGTAGAACAGGGGGGGGCTACACCTTC. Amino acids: CASSRTGGGYTF.

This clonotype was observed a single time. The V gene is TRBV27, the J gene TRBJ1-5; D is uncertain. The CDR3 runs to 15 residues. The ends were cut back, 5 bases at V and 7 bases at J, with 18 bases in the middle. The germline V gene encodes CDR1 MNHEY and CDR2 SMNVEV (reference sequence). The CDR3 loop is CASSRSVQLNQPQHF. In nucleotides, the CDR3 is TGTGCCAGCAGTCGATCGGTACAGCTCAACCAGCCCCAGCATTTT.

The CDR3 DNA is TGTGCCAGCAGTCCCTCGAACGTACAGGTGCGAGGGCAGTACTTC. It translates to CASSPSNVQVRGQYF. The chain employs TRBV6-5 and TRBJ2-7; the D gene is possibly TRBD1 (5 bases). CDR1 and CDR2 from the germline V gene are MNHEY and SVGAGI. The ends were cut back, 5 bases at V and 9 bases at J, with 23 bases in the middle. The CDR3 covers 15 residues.